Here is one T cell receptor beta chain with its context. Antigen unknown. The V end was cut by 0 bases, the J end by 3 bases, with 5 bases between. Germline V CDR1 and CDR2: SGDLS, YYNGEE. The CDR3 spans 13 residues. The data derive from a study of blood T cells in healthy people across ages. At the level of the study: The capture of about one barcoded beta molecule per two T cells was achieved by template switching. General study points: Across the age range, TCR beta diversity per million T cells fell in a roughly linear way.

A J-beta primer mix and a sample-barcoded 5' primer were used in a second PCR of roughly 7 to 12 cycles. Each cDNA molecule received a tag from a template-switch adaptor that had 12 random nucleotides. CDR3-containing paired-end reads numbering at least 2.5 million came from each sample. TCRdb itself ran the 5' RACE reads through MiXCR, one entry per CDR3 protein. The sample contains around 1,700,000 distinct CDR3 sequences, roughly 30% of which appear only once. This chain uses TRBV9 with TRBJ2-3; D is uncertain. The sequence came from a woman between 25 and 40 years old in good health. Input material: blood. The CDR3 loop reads CASSVGPTDTQYF. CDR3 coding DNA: TGTGCCAGCAGCGTAGGCCCGACAGATACGCAGTATTTT.